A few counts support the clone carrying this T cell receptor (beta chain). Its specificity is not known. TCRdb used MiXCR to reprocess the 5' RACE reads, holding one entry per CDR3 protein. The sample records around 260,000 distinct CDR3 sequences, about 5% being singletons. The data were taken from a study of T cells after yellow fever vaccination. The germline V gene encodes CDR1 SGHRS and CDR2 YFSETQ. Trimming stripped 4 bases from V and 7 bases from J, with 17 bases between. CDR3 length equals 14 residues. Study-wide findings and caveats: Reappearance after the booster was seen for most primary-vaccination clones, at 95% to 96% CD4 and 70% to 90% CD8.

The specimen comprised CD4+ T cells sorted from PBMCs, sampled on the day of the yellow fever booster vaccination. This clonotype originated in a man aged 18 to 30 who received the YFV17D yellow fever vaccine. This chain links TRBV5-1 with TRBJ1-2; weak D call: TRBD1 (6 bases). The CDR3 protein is CASSLDSSGGGYTF. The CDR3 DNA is TGCGCCAGCAGCCTGGACAGTTCCGGTGGTGGCTACACCTTC. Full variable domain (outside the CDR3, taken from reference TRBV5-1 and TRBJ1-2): KAGVTQTPRYLIKTRGQQVTLSCSPISGHRSVSWYQQTPGQGLQFLFEYFSETQRNKGNFPGRFSGRQFSNSRSEMNVSTLELGDSALYLCASSLDSSGGGYTFGSGTRLTVV.